The entry below describes one TCR beta chain. CDR1 and CDR2 (germline): GTSNPN, SVGIG (reference sequence). V shed 0 bases and J 4 bases; nucleotides not matched to a gene: 2. The CDR3 loop spans 14 amino acids. The sample originates from a study of blood T cell repertoires in COVID-19. The repertoire was sequenced with immunoSEQ multiplex PCR; TCRdb's copy has only in-frame clones and lacks some. The table records about 180,000 clones, about 82% of them present only once. V is TRBV30 and J is TRBJ2-5; TRBD2 matches at 10 bases. Source material: peripheral blood. This TCR was recovered from a man in his 70s with active or convalescent COVID-19. The CDR3 DNA reads as TGTGCCTGGAGTGTATCTAGCGGGAGAGAGACCCAGTACTTC. Protein sequence: CAWSVSSGRETQYF.